The 22 T cell receptor beta chains below all came from one sample that was sequenced in a study of shared clonotypes between healthy human individuals (dated by TCRdb to 2018 to 2021). Receptors were amplified or captured by the immunoSEQ multiplex PCR assay. TCRdb's version of the immuneACCESS table is confined to in-frame rearrangements and falls short of the full clone set. An unresolved V gene accounts for under half of the shortfall where checked; the remainder is of unknown origin. The sample profile shows about 110,000 clones; over 65% of them were found once. The ten largest clonotypes hold over 20% of the sample. Sequenced input: memory CD8+ T cells sorted from blood. This specimen's cell subset or site label, interpreted: CD45RO+ cells pooled with CCR7-negative TemRA cells. Source of these receptors: a young woman in good health.

The V and J genes are TRBV19 and TRBJ2-5, with TRBD2 identical over 8 bases. J was trimmed by 9 bases and V by 5 bases; bases with no gene match: 8. This CDR3 is 13 amino acids long. CDR1 is LNHDA and CDR2 is SQIVND in the germline V gene (reference sequence). The CDR3 sequence is CASSSGTSRPQYF. The CDR3 DNA follows: TGTGCCAGTAGTTCCGGGACTAGTCGTCCCCAGTACTTC.

This clone came up a few times. V is TRBV6-4 and J is TRBJ1-6; no clear D gene. Trimming removed 0 bases from V and 5 bases from J, with 8 bases in between. Per germline, CDR1 MRHNA and CDR2 SNTAGT. This CDR3 region has 15 residues. The CDR3 DNA sequence: TGTGCCAGCAGTGACTCGAAGGGTGATAATTCACCCCTCCACTTT. This codes for CASSDSKGDNSPLHF.

There are many counts of this clone. The rearrangement uses TRBV4-2 and TRBJ2-7, with 7 bases matching TRBD1. V trimming: 2 bases; J trimming: 0 bases; junction bases outside the gene matches: 4. This CDR3 is 15 amino acids long. Germline-derived CDR1 and CDR2 are LGHNA and YNFKEQ. CDR3 DNA sequence: TGTGCCAGCAGCCAACTCCGGGACAGCTCCTACGAGCAGTACTTC. Amino acids: CASSQLRDSSYEQYF.

This clone appeared many times. The chain recombines TRBV5-5 with TRBJ2-7; TRBD1 is a possible D gene (5 bases). The V gene's germline CDR1 is SGHKS and CDR2 YYEKEE (reference sequence). This CDR3 comprises 15 residues. Trimming took 0 bases from V and 0 from J, leaving 10 bases between them. CDR3 protein: CASSLGSGPSYEQYF. CDR3 sequence (DNA): TGTGCCAGCAGCTTGGGCTCAGGGCCCTCCTACGAGCAGTACTTC.

The gene calls are TRBV4-2 and TRBJ2-7; D tentatively reads TRBD1 or TRBD2 (5 bases each). Germline CDR1 is LGHNA and CDR2 is YNFKEQ. CDR3 length equals 16 residues. Deletions cut 0 bases from V and 6 bases from J, with 18 bases between. The CDR3 DNA sequence: TGTGCCAGCAGCCAAGATGGGGGAAAGGGGTCGTGCGAGCAGTACTTC. Translating it yields CASSQDGGKGSCEQYF.

This clone was counted a few times. The V and J genes are TRBV2 and TRBJ1-5; D remains unclear. CDR1 SNHLY and CDR2 FYNNEI come from the germline V gene. V lost 6 bases and J 5 bases, leaving 17 bases between the germline ends. This CDR3 comprises 15 residues. Here the CDR3 DNA reads TGTGCCAGCAGGCTAGGCCGAGACTTTTATCAGCCCCAGCATTTT. As protein: CASRLGRDFYQPQHF.

The chain links TRBV7-9 to TRBJ2-7; TRBD1 is a possible D gene (6 bases). V lost 1 base and J 3 bases, leaving 13 bases between the germline ends. This CDR3 has 15 amino acids. Germline CDR1 SEHNR, CDR2 FQNEAQ (reference sequence). CDR3 loop: CASSLDRDIYYEQYF. CDR3 in DNA: TGTGCCAGCAGCTTAGATCGGGACATCTACTACGAGCAGTACTTC.

The V and J genes are TRBV19 and TRBJ1-2; weak D call: TRBD1 (6 bases). The germline gives CDR1 LNHDA, CDR2 SQIVND (reference sequence). CDR3 length equals 13 residues. V lost 3 bases to trimming and J lost 7 bases, with 12 bases between them. Written as DNA, the CDR3 is TGTGCCAGTAGTATCCACAGGGTTACTGGCTACACCTTC. Encoded protein: CASSIHRVTGYTF.

The DNA for the CDR3 is TGTGCCAGTAGTAGCGGGATGGACGAGCAGTACTTC. This codes for CASSSGMDEQYF. The chain is built from TRBV19 and TRBJ2-7, with D possibly TRBD2 on 6 matching bases. Per the germline V gene, CDR1 is LNHDA and CDR2 is SQIVND (reference sequence). The V gene lost 4 bases and the J gene lost 5 bases, with 9 bases spanning the gap. This CDR3 contains 12 residues.

This clone came up many times. The rearrangement links TRBV9 to TRBJ2-1; TRBD2 might be the D (6 bases). V was shortened by 0 bases and J by 5 bases, with 18 bases between the two germline ends. The germline V gene encodes CDR1 SGDLS and CDR2 YYNGEE. CDR3 length equals 17 residues. The CDR3 DNA reads TGTGCCAGCAGCGTAGATTTGTCGGCGGGGTCTAACAATGAGCAGTTCTTC. The encoded protein is CASSVDLSAGSNNEQFF.

CDR3 DNA: TGTGCCAGCAGCCCCTCGGGACACACTACCTACGAGCAGTACTTC. This codes for CASSPSGHTTYEQYF. The rearrangement links TRBV9 to TRBJ2-7; tentative D call: TRBD1 (6 bases). Trimming removed 4 bases from V and 2 bases from J, with 16 bases in between. Germline V CDR1 and CDR2: SGDLS, YYNGEE. The CDR3 length is 15 residues.

J is TRBJ1-4 and V is TRBV7-6; D gene ambiguous. Germline V lookup: CDR1 SGHVS, CDR2 FNYEAQ. V gave up 4 bases and J gave up 3 bases, with 12 bases separating them. This CDR3 spans 15 amino acids. The DNA of the CDR3 is TGTGCCAGCAGCTCCGAAGGTGTGGCTAATGAAAAACTGTTTTTT. Its translation: CASSSEGVANEKLFF.

The chain recombines TRBV11-2 with TRBJ2-1; D remains unclear. The CDR3 runs to 11 residues. V was shortened by 4 bases and J by 8 bases, with 6 bases between the two germline ends. The germline V gene encodes CDR1 SGHAT and CDR2 FQNNGV. This chain's CDR3 is CASSSVHEQFF. In DNA form, the CDR3 reads TGTGCCAGCAGCTCCGTCCATGAGCAGTTCTTC.

This clone was recorded at least ten times. This same CDR3 is encoded by further DNA sequences in the sample. The chain carries TRBV20-1 and TRBJ2-7; possible D gene TRBD2, 6 bases. The ends were cut back, 3 bases at V and 7 bases at J, with 10 bases in the middle. Germline V gene data show CDR1 as DFQATT and CDR2 as SNEGSKA (reference sequence). The CDR3 is 11 amino acids. The CDR3 spells CSARTRFEQYF. DNA of the CDR3: TGCAGTGCTAGGACTAGGTTTGAGCAGTACTTC.

The chain joins TRBV7-7 to TRBJ2-5; 7 bases agree with TRBD2. Per germline, CDR1 SSHAT and CDR2 FNYEAQ (reference sequence). The ends lost 1 base at V and 2 bases at J; junction bases unmatched: 4. The CDR3 contains 15 residues. CDR3 in DNA: TGTGCCAGCAGCTTAGGCGGGAGAGTACAAGAGACCCAGTACTTC. Translating it yields CASSLGGRVQETQYF.

J is TRBJ2-3 and V is TRBV19, with TRBD1 identical over 8 bases. This CDR3 is built from 15 residues. Germline V CDR1 and CDR2: LNHDA, SQIVND (reference sequence). The V segment lost 10 bases and the J segment 0 bases; nucleotides outside the gene matches: 9. The CDR3 here is CATIPRDRSTDTQYF. CDR3 sequence (DNA): TGTGCCACCATCCCCCGGGACAGGAGCACAGATACGCAGTATTTT.

J is TRBJ2-5 and V is TRBV5-1; the D gene is possibly TRBD1 (5 bases). Germline V gene lookup returns CDR1 SGHRS and CDR2 YFSETQ. V was trimmed by 0 bases and J by 5 bases, leaving 14 bases between them. The CDR3 has 15 amino acids. CDR3 protein: CASSLESGWGETQYF. Written as DNA, the CDR3 is TGCGCCAGCAGCTTGGAGTCTGGCTGGGGCGAGACCCAGTACTTC. Based on the CDR3 plus reference TRBV5-1 and TRBJ2-5, the full variable domain is KAGVTQTPRYLIKTRGQQVTLSCSPISGHRSVSWYQQTPGQGLQFLFEYFSETQRNKGNFPGRFSGRQFSNSRSEMNVSTLELGDSALYLCASSLESGWGETQYFGPGTRLLVL.

In this sample, this clone turned up many times. The chain joins TRBV25-1 to TRBJ1-4; D is possibly TRBD1 (5 bases). V was clipped by 2 bases and J by 6 bases, with 10 bases between them. The length of the CDR3 is 14 residues. CDR1 is MGHDK and CDR2 is SYGVNS in the germline V gene. The CDR3 nucleotides read TGTGCCAGCAGTGAACCCAGGGAGGATGAAAAACTGTTTTTT. Encoded protein: CASSEPREDEKLFF. Based on the CDR3 plus reference TRBV25-1 and TRBJ1-4, the full variable domain is EADIYQTPRYLVIGTGKKITLECSQTMGHDKMYWYQQDPGMELHLIHYSYGVNSTEKGDLSSESTVSRIRTEHFPLTLESARPSHTSQYLCASSEPREDEKLFFGSGTQLSVL.

This clone was detected many times. This CDR3 reads CASSEAAGSNEKLFF. In DNA form, the CDR3 reads TGTGCCAGCAGTGAAGCCGCAGGGTCTAATGAAAAACTGTTTTTT. This chain connects TRBV6-1 to TRBJ1-4; maybe TRBD1 (5 bases). Trimming took 0 bases from V and 3 from J, leaving 8 bases between them. Germline V lookup: CDR1 MNHNS, CDR2 SASEGT. The CDR3 is 15 residues long.

This chain joins TRBV7-8 and TRBJ2-7, with 8 bases identical to TRBD1. The CDR3 length is 15 residues. The trim removed 5 bases at V and 3 bases at J, leaving 9 bases unmatched. Germline V gene data show CDR1 as SGHVS and CDR2 as FQNEAQ. The DNA of the CDR3 is TGTGCCAGCAGCCTAGGACAGGGAAAAGGCTACGAGCAGTACTTC. Amino acids: CASSLGQGKGYEQYF.

This CDR3 reads CASSPRLALGDNEQFF. In DNA form, the CDR3 reads TGTGCCAGTAGTCCGAGACTAGCCCTGGGGGACAATGAGCAGTTCTTC. This chain links TRBV19 with TRBJ2-1, with 7 bases that match TRBD2. With V trimmed by 5 bases and J by 5 bases, 12 bases remained unmatched. CDR1 LNHDA and CDR2 SQIVND come from the germline V gene (reference sequence). The CDR3 covers 16 residues.

This clone was detected only once. This chain joins TRBV4-1 and TRBJ2-1; D call uncertain. Per germline, CDR1 MGHRA and CDR2 YSYEKL. The CDR3 runs 16 residues. The V gene lost 1 base and the J gene lost 4 bases, with 14 bases spanning the gap. The CDR3 DNA follows: TGCGCCAGCAGCCAAGTTTTCTGGATTCTTTACAATGAGCAGTTCTTC. This gives the protein CASSQVFWILYNEQFF.